Listed here are 15 T cell receptor beta chains from one sample, sequenced in a study of T-cell memory formation after mild COVID-19. One entry per CDR3 protein, called by TCRdb with MiXCR from the 5' RACE reads. Of about 260,000 distinct CDR3 sequences in the sample, less than 9.5% were seen once. Input material: PBMCs or a T cell subset sorted from them (not recorded which). The receptors here all came from a man between 18 and 35 years old who had mild COVID-19 (a few samples of this study predate the infection). Cell type and time point are not known.

The chain joins TRBV28 to TRBJ1-4; D is unresolved. The CDR3 contains 17 residues. The V end was cut by 4 bases, the J end by 0 bases, with 15 bases between. Germline V lookup: CDR1 MDHEN, CDR2 SYDVKM. The CDR3 nucleotides are TGTGCCAGCAGTTCAGATACGCGTTTTGCAACTAATGAAAAACTGTTTTTT. It translates to CASSSDTRFATNEKLFF. Looking up the rest from reference TRBV28 and TRBJ1-4 gives the full variable domain: DVKVTQSSRYLVKRTGEKVFLECVQDMDHENMFWYRQDPGLGLRLIYFSYDVKMKEKGDIPEGYSVSREKKERFSLILESASTNQTSMYLCASSSDTRFATNEKLFFGSGTQLSVL.

This clonotype was found many times. The chain recombines TRBV9 with TRBJ2-1; possible D gene TRBD2, 7 bases. The CDR3 sequence is 15 residues long. V was cut by 3 bases and J by 1 base, with 11 bases left in between. Germline V gene data show CDR1 as SGDLS and CDR2 as YYNGEE. CDR3 residues: CASSGEGDSYNEQFF. In DNA form, the CDR3 reads TGTGCCAGCAGCGGGGAGGGGGATTCCTACAATGAGCAGTTCTTC.

This clonotype has just a few counts. The rearrangement links TRBV20-1 to TRBJ2-3; 15 bases fit TRBD2. CDR1 and CDR2 from the germline V gene are DFQATT and SNEGSKA (reference sequence). The CDR3 consists of 17 residues. V dropped 6 bases and J dropped 0; count of bases not matched to a gene: 7. CDR3 in DNA: TGCAGTGCCCCCGGGACTAGCGGGGGGTTTAGCACAGATACGCAGTATTTT. It specifies CSAPGTSGGFSTDTQYF.

This clonotype has a handful of counts. The chain has TRBV7-8 and TRBJ1-3; 7 positions match TRBD1. Germline values: CDR1 SGHVS, CDR2 FQNEAQ. The CDR3 loop spans 17 amino acids. J gave up 0 bases and V 1 base, and 6 bases lay outside the gene matches. CDR3 bases: TGTGCCAGCAGCTTAGATGCCCAGGGGGTCTCTGGAAACACCATATATTTT. Translation: CASSLDAQGVSGNTIYF.

The chain recombines TRBV24-1 with TRBJ2-2; no definite D call. Germline V gene sequence: CDR1 KGHDR, CDR2 SFDVKD. V was clipped by 0 bases and J by 9 bases, with 4 bases between them. This CDR3 has 12 amino acids. The CDR3, as DNA: TGTGCCACCAGTGATTTGGGAAGGGAGCTGTTTTTT. Its translation: CATSDLGRELFF.

In this sample, this clonotype turned up a few times. V is TRBV20-1 and J is TRBJ1-2, with TRBD1 as a possible D gene (5 bases). Trimming cost V 0 bases and J 8 bases, with 16 bases left between them. CDR3 size: 14 residues. Germline V gives CDR1 DFQATT, CDR2 SNEGSKA (reference sequence). The CDR3: CSARDKRGSGGYTF. The CDR3 DNA sequence: TGCAGTGCTAGAGATAAAAGGGGTTCGGGCGGCTACACCTTC.

V usage is TRBV6-5 and J usage is TRBJ1-6; TRBD1 matches 10 bases. V gave up 0 bases and J gave up 8 bases; unmatched junction bases: 1. CDR1 MNHEY and CDR2 SVGAGI come from the germline V gene. The CDR3 extends over 15 amino acids. CDR3 region: CASSYSGTGDSPLHF. The CDR3 DNA sequence: TGTGCCAGCAGTTACTCCGGGACAGGGGATTCACCCCTCCACTTT.

V is TRBV2 and J is TRBJ2-5; D is possibly TRBD1 (5 bases). CDR3 length: 11 residues. V lost 11 bases, J lost 2 bases, and 9 bases lay in between. Germline V gene sequence: CDR1 SNHLY, CDR2 FYNNEI. The CDR3 region has the DNA TGTGCCGGCTCAGGGCAAGAGACCCAGTACTTC. Residues: CAGSGQETQYF.

In its sample, this clonotype was seen many times. The gene calls are TRBV4-3 and TRBJ2-5; TRBD1 agrees at 7 bases. The CDR3 length is 16 residues. CDR1 and CDR2 (germline): LGHNA, YSLEER. V gave up 1 base and J gave up 4 bases; unmatched junction bases: 9. The CDR3 DNA is TGCGCCAGCAGCCAAGCGGAAGGGGGCTGGGTAGAGACCCAGTACTTC. This translates into CASSQAEGGWVETQYF.

This clonotype was seen only a few times. The chain uses TRBV7-2 and TRBJ2-5; 9 positions agree with TRBD2. The CDR3 spans 16 residues. V shed 1 base and J 5 bases; nucleotides not matched to a gene: 8. In germline, CDR1 is SGHTA, CDR2 FQGNSA. The CDR3: CASSLVLAGELETQYF. CDR3 nucleotides: TGTGCCAGCAGCTTAGTATTAGCGGGGGAACTGGAGACCCAGTACTTC.

The V gene is TRBV5-1, the J gene TRBJ2-2; D is uncertain. V was shortened by 2 bases and J by 5 bases, with 19 bases between the two germline ends. The CDR3 sequence is 17 residues long. Germline V CDR1 and CDR2: SGHRS, YFSETQ. The CDR3 here is CASSLALKASLTGELFF. The CDR3 DNA reads TGCGCCAGCAGCTTAGCTTTAAAGGCCTCCTTAACCGGGGAGCTGTTTTTT. The entire variable domain, with the rest obtained from reference TRBV5-1 and TRBJ2-2, is as follows: KAGVTQTPRYLIKTRGQQVTLSCSPISGHRSVSWYQQTPGQGLQFLFEYFSETQRNKGNFPGRFSGRQFSNSRSEMNVSTLELGDSALYLCASSLALKASLTGELFFGEGSRLTVL.

The V call is TRBV12-3 or TRBV12-4, the J call TRBJ1-6, with unresolved D. Trimming left V 3 bases short and J 10 bases short, with 13 bases between. CDR3 size: 14 residues. This CDR3 reads CASSFASMKSPLHF. The CDR3 bases are TGTGCCAGCAGTTTTGCTAGTATGAAATCACCCCTCCACTTT.

This clonotype turned up a few times. This chain joins TRBV4-1 and TRBJ2-2; D remains ambiguous. The germline V and J ends were trimmed by 1 base and 0 bases, with 3 bases remaining between them. Per the germline V gene, CDR1 is MGHRA and CDR2 is YSYEKL. This CDR3 spans 14 amino acids. In DNA, the CDR3 is TGCGCCAGCAGCCAAGCTCCGAACACCGGGGAGCTGTTTTTT. It yields the protein CASSQAPNTGELFF.

The gene calls are TRBV7-8 and TRBJ2-5; D is ambiguous. Germline V gene data show CDR1 as SGHVS and CDR2 as FQNEAQ. The CDR3 runs to 16 residues. V lost 5 bases and J lost 4, with 20 bases in between. CDR3 region: CASSPLGRPARETQYF. CDR3 bases: TGTGCCAGCAGCCCCCTAGGTCGACCCGCTCGAGAGACCCAGTACTTC.

This clonotype has only a few counts. The chain uses TRBV15 and TRBJ1-2; D is unclear. The CDR3 has 12 amino acids. The germline V gene encodes CDR1 LNHNV and CDR2 YYDKDF (reference sequence). The ends were cut back, 0 bases at V and 6 bases at J, with 5 bases in the middle. The CDR3 region is CATSRDEHGYTF. CDR3 DNA sequence: TGTGCCACCAGCAGAGATGAACATGGCTACACCTTC.